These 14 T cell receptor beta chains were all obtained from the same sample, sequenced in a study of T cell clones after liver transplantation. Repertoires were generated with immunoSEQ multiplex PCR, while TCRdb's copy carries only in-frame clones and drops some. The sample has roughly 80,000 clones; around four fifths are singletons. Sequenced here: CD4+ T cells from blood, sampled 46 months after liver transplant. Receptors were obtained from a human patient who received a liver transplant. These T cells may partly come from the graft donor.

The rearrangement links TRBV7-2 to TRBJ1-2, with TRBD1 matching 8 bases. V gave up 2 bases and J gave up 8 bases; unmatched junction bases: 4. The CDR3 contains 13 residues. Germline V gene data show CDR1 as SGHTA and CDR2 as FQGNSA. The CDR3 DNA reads TGTGCCAGCAGCTTATTGACAGGGGAAGGCTACACCTTC. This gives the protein CASSLLTGEGYTF.

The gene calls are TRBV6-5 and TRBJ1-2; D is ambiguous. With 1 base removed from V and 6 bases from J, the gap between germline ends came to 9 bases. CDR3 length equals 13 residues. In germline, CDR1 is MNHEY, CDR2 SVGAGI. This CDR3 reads CASSYLGRDGYTF. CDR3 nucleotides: TGTGCCAGCAGTTACTTGGGGAGAGATGGCTACACCTTC.

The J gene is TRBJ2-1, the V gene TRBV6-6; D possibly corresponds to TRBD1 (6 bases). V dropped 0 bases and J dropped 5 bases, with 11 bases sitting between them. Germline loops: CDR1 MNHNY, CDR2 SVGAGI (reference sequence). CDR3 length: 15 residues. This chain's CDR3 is CASSYSKGENNEQFF. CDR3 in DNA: TGTGCCAGCAGTTACTCGAAGGGGGAAAACAATGAGCAGTTCTTC.

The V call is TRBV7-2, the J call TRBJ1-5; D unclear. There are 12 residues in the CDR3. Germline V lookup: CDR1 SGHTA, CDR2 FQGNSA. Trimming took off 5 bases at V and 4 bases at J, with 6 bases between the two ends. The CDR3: CASSDPNQPQHF. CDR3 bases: TGTGCCAGCAGCGATCCAAATCAGCCCCAGCATTTT.

The CDR3 sequence: CASSLAAGVSGANVLTF. In nucleotides, the CDR3 is TGTGCCAGCAGCTTGGCCGCAGGGGTCTCTGGGGCCAACGTCCTGACTTTC. The chain combines TRBV5-5 with TRBJ2-6; a weak D match, TRBD1 (6 bases). The V and J ends lost 0 bases and 0 bases respectively, with 10 bases between them. CDR3 size: 17 residues. CDR1 and CDR2 (germline): SGHKS, YYEKEE (reference sequence).

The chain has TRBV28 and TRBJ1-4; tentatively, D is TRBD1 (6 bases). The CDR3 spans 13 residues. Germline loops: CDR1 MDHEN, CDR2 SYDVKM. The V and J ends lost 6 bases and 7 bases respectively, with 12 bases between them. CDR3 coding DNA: TGTGCCAGCAGAACAGGGACGGGTGAAAAACTGTTTTTT. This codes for CASRTGTGEKLFF.

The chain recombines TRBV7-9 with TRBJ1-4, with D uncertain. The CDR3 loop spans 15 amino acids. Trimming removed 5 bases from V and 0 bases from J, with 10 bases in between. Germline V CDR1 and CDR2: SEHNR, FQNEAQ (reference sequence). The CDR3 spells CASSRNLPTNEKLFF. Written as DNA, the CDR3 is TGTGCCAGCAGCAGGAACCTCCCAACTAATGAAAAACTGTTTTTT.

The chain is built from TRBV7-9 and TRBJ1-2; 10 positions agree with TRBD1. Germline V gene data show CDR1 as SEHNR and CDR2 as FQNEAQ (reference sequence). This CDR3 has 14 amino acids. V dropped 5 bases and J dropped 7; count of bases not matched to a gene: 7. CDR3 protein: CASSLDRGRGGYTF. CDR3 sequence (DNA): TGTGCCAGCAGCCTCGACAGGGGGCGGGGTGGCTACACCTTC.

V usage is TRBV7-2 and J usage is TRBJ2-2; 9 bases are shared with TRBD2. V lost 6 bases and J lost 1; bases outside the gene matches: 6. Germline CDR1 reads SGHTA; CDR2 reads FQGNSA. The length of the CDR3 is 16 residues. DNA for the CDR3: TGTGCCAGCAGAGTTCGCGGGGGGGTGAACACCGGGGAGCTGTTTTTT. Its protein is CASRVRGGVNTGELFF.

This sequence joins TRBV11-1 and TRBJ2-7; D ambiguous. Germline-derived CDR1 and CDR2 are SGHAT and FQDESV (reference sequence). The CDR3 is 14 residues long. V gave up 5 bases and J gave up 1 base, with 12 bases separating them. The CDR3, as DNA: TGTGCCAGCAGCCAAAGTTGGGCTTCCTACGAGCAGTACTTC. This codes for CASSQSWASYEQYF.

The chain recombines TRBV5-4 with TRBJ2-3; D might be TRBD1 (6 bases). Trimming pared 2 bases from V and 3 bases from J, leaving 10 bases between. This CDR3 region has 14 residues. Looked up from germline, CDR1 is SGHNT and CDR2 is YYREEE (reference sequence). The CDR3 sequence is CASSFWTETDTQYF. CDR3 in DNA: TGTGCCAGCAGCTTCTGGACAGAAACAGATACGCAGTATTTT. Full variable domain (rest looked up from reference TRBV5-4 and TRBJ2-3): ETGVTQSPTHLIKTRGQQVTLRCSSQSGHNTVSWYQQALGQGPQFIFQYYREEENGRGNFPPRFSGLQFPNYSSELNVNALELDDSALYLCASSFWTETDTQYFGPGTRLTVL.

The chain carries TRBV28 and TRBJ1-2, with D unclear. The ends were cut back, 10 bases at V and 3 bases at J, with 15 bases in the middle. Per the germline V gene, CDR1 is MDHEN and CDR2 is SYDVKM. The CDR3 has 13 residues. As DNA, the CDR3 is TGTGCCACCCCGTCCCCGGTCGACTATGGCTACACCTTC. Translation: CATPSPVDYGYTF.

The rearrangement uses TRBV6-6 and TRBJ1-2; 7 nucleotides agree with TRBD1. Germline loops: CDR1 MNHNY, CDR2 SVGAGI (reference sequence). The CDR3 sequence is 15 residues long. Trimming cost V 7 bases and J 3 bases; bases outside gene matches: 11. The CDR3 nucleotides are TGTGCCAGCACCTCCAGACAGGGAGGATACTATGGCTACACCTTC. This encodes CASTSRQGGYYGYTF.

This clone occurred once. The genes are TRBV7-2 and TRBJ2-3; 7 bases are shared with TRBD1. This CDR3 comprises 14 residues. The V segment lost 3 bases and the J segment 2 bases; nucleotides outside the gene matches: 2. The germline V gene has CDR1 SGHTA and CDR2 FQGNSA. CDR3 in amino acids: CASSLTGHTDTQYF. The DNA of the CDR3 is TGTGCCAGCAGCTTGACAGGGCACACAGATACGCAGTATTTT. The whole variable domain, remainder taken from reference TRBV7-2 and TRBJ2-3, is GAGVSQSPSNKVTEKGKDVELRCDPISGHTALYWYRQSLGQGLEFLIYFQGNSAPDKSGLPSDRFSAERTGGSVSTLTIQRTQQEDSAVYLCASSLTGHTDTQYFGPGTRLTVL.